These T cell receptor beta chains were read from a single sample in a study of Ad26.COV2.S vaccination and SARS-CoV-2 variants. Here immunoSEQ multiplex PCR was the method, and the copy in TCRdb shows in-frame clones only, minus some. The data show 450,000 to 550,000 clones, about nine tenths seen once. This material consisted of peripheral blood, taken in a trial of Ad26.COV2.S vaccine versus placebo. These receptors originate from a person aged 18-60 years who received the Ad26.COV2.S COVID-19 vaccine or a placebo. CDR3s include the opening cysteine and the closing phenylalanine or tryptophan. D genes are given only for firm matches.

V gene	J gene	D gene	CDR3 DNA	CDR3 protein
TRBV19	TRBJ1-2	.	TGTGCCAGTAGTATACGGAGTAAGGGCTACACCTTC	CASSIRSKGYTF
TRBV28	TRBJ1-3	.	TGTGCCAGCAACTCACCCGAGAAAAACACCATATATTTT	CASNSPEKNTIYF
TRBV19	TRBJ2-1	.	TGTGCCAGTAGTGACAGGGAGGCCTACAATGAGCAGTTCTTC	CASSDREAYNEQFF
TRBV5-8	TRBJ2-2	.	TGTGCCAGCAGCTTGTATAGCGTAACATACACCGGGGAGCTGTTTTTT	CASSLYSVTYTGELFF
TRBV7-2	TRBJ2-7	TRBD2	TGTGCCAGCAGCTCCGGGAGGGGGATAATCAACGAGCAGTACTTC	CASSSGRGIINEQYF
TRBV19	TRBJ1-4	.	TGTGCCAGTAGCCGCCCTCAAACCCCTGAAAAACTGTTTTTT	CASSRPQTPEKLFF
TRBV18	TRBJ2-3	TRBD1	TGTGCCAGCTCACCCACGGACAGGGTTCTTAGTACAGATACGCAGTATTTT	CASSPTDRVLSTDTQYF
TRBV11-2	TRBJ2-1	.	TGTGCCAGCAGCTTAGTCACGGGGCCCGTGGTCTTC	CASSLVTGPVVF
TRBV5-1	TRBJ2-2	.	TGCGCCAGCAGCTCGCTAGTCCTGAACACCGGGGAGCTGTTTTTT	CASSSLVLNTGELFF
TRBV7-9	TRBJ2-2	.	TGTGCCAGCAGCACCGGGCCCTCCACCGGGGAGCTGTTTTTT	CASSTGPSTGELFF
TRBV15	TRBJ1-6	.	TGTGCCACCAGCAGAGATCTCGAGGATTCACCCCTCCACTTT	CATSRDLEDSPLHF
TRBV12-3/TRBV12-4	TRBJ1-5	.	TGTGCCAGCAGTTTGAACAGCAATCAGCCCCAGCATTTT	CASSLNSNQPQHF
TRBV6-4	TRBJ2-3	.	TGTGCCAGCAGCCCCGAGACGGGACCCACAGATACGCAGTATTTT	CASSPETGPTDTQYF
TRBV29-1	TRBJ1-2	TRBD1	TGCAGCGTTGGGCCGACAGGGGGCGGCAATGGCTACACCTTC	CSVGPTGGGNGYTF
TRBV18	TRBJ1-5	TRBD1	TGTGCCAGCTCCGACAGGGGGTTGGAAATTCAGCCCCAGCATTTT	CASSDRGLEIQPQHF